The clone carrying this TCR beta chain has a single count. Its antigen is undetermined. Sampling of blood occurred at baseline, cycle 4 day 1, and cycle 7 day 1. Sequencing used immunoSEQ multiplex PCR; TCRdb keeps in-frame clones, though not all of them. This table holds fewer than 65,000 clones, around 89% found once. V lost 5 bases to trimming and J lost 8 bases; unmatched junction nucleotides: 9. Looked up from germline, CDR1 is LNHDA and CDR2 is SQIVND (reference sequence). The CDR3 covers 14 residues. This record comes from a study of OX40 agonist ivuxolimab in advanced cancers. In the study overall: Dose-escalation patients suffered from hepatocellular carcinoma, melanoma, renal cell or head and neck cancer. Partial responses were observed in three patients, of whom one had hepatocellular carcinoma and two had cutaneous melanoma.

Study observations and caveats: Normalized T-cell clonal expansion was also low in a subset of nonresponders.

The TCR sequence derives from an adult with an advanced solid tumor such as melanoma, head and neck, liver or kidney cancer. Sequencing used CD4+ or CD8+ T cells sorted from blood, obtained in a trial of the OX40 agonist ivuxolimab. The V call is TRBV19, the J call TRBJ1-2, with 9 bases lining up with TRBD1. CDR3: CASSFLGQGGGYTF. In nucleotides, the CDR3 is TGTGCCAGTAGTTTTCTGGGACAGGGCGGAGGCTACACCTTC.